Following are 32 T cell receptor beta chains from one sample sequenced in a study of blood T cell repertoires in COVID-19. Generated by immunoSEQ multiplex PCR, the TCRdb table keeps only in-frame clones and is missing some. The table includes roughly 400,000 clones, about nine tenths detected once. Sequenced input: PBMCs or T cells enriched from blood (not recorded which). All receptors derive from a man aged 18-30 years who had recovered from COVID-19.

The chain recombines TRBV7-3 with TRBJ1-2; TRBD1 aligns across 8 bases. Germline V gene sequence: CDR1 SGHTA, CDR2 FQGTGA. There are 16 residues in the CDR3. The V segment lost 5 bases and the J segment 2 bases; nucleotides outside the gene matches: 10. In nucleotides, the CDR3 is TGTGCCAGCAGCCCCGGGGGGACAGGCTACAACTATGGCTACACCTTC. It codes for CASSPGGTGYNYGYTF.

The gene calls are TRBV2 and TRBJ2-2; tentative D call: TRBD2 (6 bases). V lost 4 bases and J lost 7, with 19 bases in between. Germline V gene data show CDR1 as SNHLY and CDR2 as FYNNEI. The CDR3 totals 16 residues. CDR3 sequence: CASSAKLAEGGGELFF. DNA for the CDR3: TGTGCCAGCAGTGCCAAATTAGCGGAGGGCGGCGGGGAGCTGTTTTTT.

This chain links TRBV21-1 with TRBJ2-1; the table's D call TRBD1 went unverified against the DNA. TRBV21-1 is assigned pseudogene status. There are 17 residues in the CDR3. CDR3 nucleotides: TGTGCCAGCAGCAAAGTGGGCAGGGGGCCAGCCTACAATGAGCAGTTCTTC. It encodes CASSKVGRGPAYNEQFF.

The chain recombines TRBV2 with TRBJ1-6, with a tentative D call TRBD1 (5 bases). Germline CDR1 reads SNHLY; CDR2 reads FYNNEI. The CDR3 contains 14 residues. V was shortened by 8 bases and J by 7 bases, with 15 bases between the two germline ends. The chain's CDR3 is CASGREEFNSPLHF. The DNA for the CDR3 is TGTGCCAGCGGCAGGGAAGAATTCAATTCACCCCTCCACTTT.

The chain carries TRBV27 and TRBJ1-5, with D tentatively TRBD1 (5 bases). The germline gives CDR1 MNHEY, CDR2 SMNVEV (reference sequence). The CDR3 is made up of 14 amino acids. Trimming removed 3 bases from V and 9 bases from J, with 15 bases in between. The CDR3 coding sequence is TGTGCCAGCAGTTTCGGGGGACCGCATACGCCCCAGCATTTT. It yields the protein CASSFGGPHTPQHF.

In this sample, this clone turned up once. This sequence joins TRBV7-2 and TRBJ2-5, with TRBD2 identical over 9 bases. Trimming took 1 base from V and 5 from J; bases not matched to a gene: 5. CDR1 is SGHTA, CDR2 FQGNSA, per germline. The CDR3 is made up of 15 amino acids. The CDR3 region is CASSLGLAGWETQYF. The CDR3 region has the DNA TGTGCCAGCAGCTTAGGTCTAGCGGGGTGGGAGACCCAGTACTTC.

This chain uses TRBV2 with TRBJ1-1; maybe TRBD1 (5 bases). The CDR3 loop spans 12 amino acids. Germline CDR1 is SNHLY and CDR2 is FYNNEI. The V end lost 3 bases, the J end lost 8 bases, and 10 bases lay between the germline ends. The CDR3 region has the DNA TGTGCCAGCAGTGATGGGGCTTTAGAAGCTTTCTTT. Its protein product is CASSDGALEAFF.

J is TRBJ2-3 and V is TRBV5-1, with TRBD2 identical over 14 bases. V shed 4 bases and J 4 bases; nucleotides not matched to a gene: 2. Germline assignment: CDR1 SGHRS and CDR2 YFSETQ. The CDR3 is 15 residues long. CDR3 coding DNA: TGCGCCAGCAGCATGACTAGCGGGAGGGCAGATACGCAGTATTTT. As protein: CASSMTSGRADTQYF.

This chain joins TRBV28 and TRBJ1-1, with D unresolved. CDR1 is MDHEN and CDR2 is SYDVKM in the germline V gene. Trimming stripped 10 bases from V and 2 bases from J, with 23 bases between. This CDR3 contains 16 residues. The CDR3 reads CATSLPPTAHNTEAFF. DNA for the CDR3: TGTGCCACCTCCCTCCCCCCCACAGCCCACAACACTGAAGCTTTCTTT.

V and J are TRBV14 and TRBJ2-3; D is perhaps TRBD2 (7 bases). Germline CDR1 and CDR2: SGHDN and FVKESK. This CDR3 region has 16 residues. V was clipped by 1 base and J by 1 base, with 12 bases between them. CDR3 residues: CASSQGGGPGTDTQYF. CDR3 bases: TGTGCCAGCAGCCAAGGGGGGGGGCCCGGCACAGATACGCAGTATTTT.

The V call is TRBV6-5, the J call TRBJ2-2, with TRBD1 as a possible D gene (5 bases). Germline lookup yields CDR1 MNHEY and CDR2 SVGAGI. CDR3 size: 13 residues. V was shortened by 5 bases and J by 2 bases, with 6 bases between the two germline ends. The CDR3 coding sequence is TGTGCCAGCAGTAGGGGAAACACCGGGGAGCTGTTTTTT. This codes for CASSRGNTGELFF.

This clone was counted many times. The chain combines TRBV19 with TRBJ1-4; 8 positions match TRBD1. The J segment lost 12 bases and the V segment lost 1 base, leaving 10 bases of the junction unmatched. Germline CDR1 LNHDA, CDR2 SQIVND (reference sequence). CDR3 length: 15 amino acids. The CDR3 loop is CASSIVGTGKDQLFF. DNA for the CDR3: TGTGCCAGTAGTATAGTAGGGACAGGAAAGGATCAACTGTTTTTT.

In this sample, this clone turned up once. DNA of the CDR3: TGTGCCTGGAGTAGGGCTAGCGGGGGGTGGGGAGATACGCAGTATTTT. It translates to CAWSRASGGWGDTQYF. The rearrangement links TRBV30 to TRBJ2-3, with TRBD2 identical over 11 bases. V was clipped by 2 bases and J by 5 bases; unmatched bases: 9. Germline V gives CDR1 GTSNPN, CDR2 SVGIG (reference sequence). The CDR3 sequence is 16 residues long. Drawing the rest from reference TRBV30 and TRBJ2-3, the complete variable domain is SQTIHQWPATLVQPVGSPLSLECTVEGTSNPNLYWYRQAAGRGLQLLFYSVGIGQISSEVPQNLSASRPQDRQFILSSKKLLLSDSGFYLCAWSRASGGWGDTQYFGPGTRLTVL.

This chain joins TRBV5-4 and TRBJ1-2; 7 bases match TRBD1. CDR1 and CDR2 from the germline V gene are SGHNT and YYREEE (reference sequence). This CDR3 region has 13 residues. V shed 1 base, J shed 5 bases, and the junction held 2 bases outside the gene matches. The CDR3 DNA reads TGTGCCAGCAGCTTGTCCAGGGGGTATGGCTACACCTTC. It is translated as CASSLSRGYGYTF.

The rearrangement uses TRBV3-1 (or the pseudogene TRBV3-2) and TRBJ1-3; D gene uncertain. The germline gives CDR1 LGHDT, CDR2 YNNKEL (reference sequence). The CDR3 has 16 residues. Trimming cost V 3 bases and J 0 bases, with 12 bases left between them. As DNA, the CDR3 is TGTGCCAGCAGCCAGCCGACATTGAACTCTGGAAACACCATATATTTT. It is translated as CASSQPTLNSGNTIYF.

This sequence joins TRBV5-6 and TRBJ1-1; D is unclear. The CDR3 extends over 13 amino acids. V was shortened by 0 bases and J by 4 bases, with 7 bases between the two germline ends. Germline CDR1 SGHDT, CDR2 YYEEEE. CDR3 in DNA: TGTGCCAGCAGCTTGGTTGAGGGCACTGAAGCTTTCTTT. Its translation: CASSLVEGTEAFF. The whole variable domain, filled in from reference TRBV5-6 and TRBJ1-1, reads DAGVTQSPTHLIKTRGQQVTLRCSPKSGHDTVSWYQQALGQGPQFIFQYYEEEERQRGNFPDRFSGHQFPNYSSELNVNALLLGDSALYLCASSLVEGTEAFFGQGTRLTVV.

This chain links TRBV5-1 with TRBJ1-5, with a tentative D call TRBD1 (5 bases). Between the trimmed V and J ends, which lost 1 base and 6 bases, there was a span of 17 bases. CDR3 length: 16 residues. Germline-derived CDR1 and CDR2 are SGHRS and YFSETQ. The CDR3 loop reads CASSLWPGGAGQPQHF. The CDR3 DNA reads as TGCGCCAGCAGCTTGTGGCCTGGAGGGGCAGGTCAGCCCCAGCATTTT.

This clone was detected only once. The rearrangement links TRBV2 to TRBJ2-7; 10 bases fit TRBD1. Trimming took 4 bases from V and 3 from J; bases not matched to a gene: 3. The CDR3 sequence is 14 residues long. CDR1 and CDR2 from the germline V gene are SNHLY and FYNNEI. CDR3 in amino acids: CASSGDRGGYEQYF. The DNA of the CDR3 is TGTGCCAGCAGTGGGGACAGGGGAGGCTACGAGCAGTACTTC.

The V gene is TRBV2, the J gene TRBJ1-2; 12 bases map to TRBD1. Germline values: CDR1 SNHLY, CDR2 FYNNEI. This CDR3 spans 14 amino acids. V shed 8 bases, J shed 4 bases, and the junction held 5 bases outside the gene matches. CDR3 loop: CASGDRGLIYGYTF. Here the CDR3 DNA reads TGTGCCAGCGGGGACAGGGGGCTGATCTATGGCTACACCTTC.

The rearrangement uses TRBV2 and TRBJ2-7; 7 bases fit TRBD1. Losses at the gene ends were 5 bases for V and 0 bases for J; bases not matched to a gene: 4. CDR3 length: 14 amino acids. From germline, CDR1 is SNHLY and CDR2 FYNNEI. CDR3 nucleotides: TGTGCCAGCAGTTCGGGACAGAGCTCCTACGAGCAGTACTTC. Encoded protein: CASSSGQSSYEQYF.

The chain couples TRBV7-9 to TRBJ1-3, with unresolved D. Between the trimmed V and J ends, which lost 0 bases and 4 bases, there was a span of 4 bases. The germline V gene has CDR1 SEHNR and CDR2 FQNEAQ (reference sequence). The CDR3 totals 13 residues. The CDR3 DNA sequence: TGTGCCAGCAGCTTAGCTTCGGGAAACACCATATATTTT. This translates into CASSLASGNTIYF.

The rearrangement uses TRBV12-3 or TRBV12-4 and TRBJ1-5; no clear D gene. The CDR3 is 12 residues long. V was shortened by 8 bases and J by 11 bases, with 16 bases between the two germline ends. This CDR3 reads CASGRVRQAQHF. The CDR3 region has the DNA TGTGCCAGCGGGAGGGTACGGCAGGCCCAGCATTTT.

Turning to this clone: This sample includes further DNA sequences coding for the same CDR3. The gene calls are TRBV30 and TRBJ1-2, with D hard to call. The germline V gene encodes CDR1 GTSNPN and CDR2 SVGIG (reference sequence). V was cut by 0 bases and J by 4 bases, with 9 bases left in between. This CDR3 comprises 13 residues. The CDR3 reads CAWSVGSTYGYTF. Written as DNA, the CDR3 is TGTGCCTGGAGTGTGGGCAGTACCTATGGCTACACCTTC.

The chain has TRBV5-6 and TRBJ2-3; D gene ambiguous. V lost 4 bases and J lost 2, with 8 bases in between. CDR3 length equals 13 residues. The V gene's germline CDR1 is SGHDT and CDR2 YYEEEE. CDR3 in amino acids: CASSPEDTDTQYF. The CDR3 DNA reads as TGTGCCAGCAGCCCAGAGGACACAGATACGCAGTATTTT.

The chain links TRBV5-1 to TRBJ2-7; 7 nucleotides match TRBD2. The V and J ends lost 2 bases and 3 bases, in that order; junction bases with no gene match: 17. The CDR3 is 18 residues long. The germline V gene encodes CDR1 SGHRS and CDR2 YFSETQ. The CDR3 bases are TGCGCCAGCAGCTTTACTAGGGCTAGCGGTCCCCCTTTCTACGAGCAGTACTTC. Translated, it gives CASSFTRASGPPFYEQYF.

The chain joins TRBV9 to TRBJ1-1; 10 bases are a match to TRBD1. The germline CDR1 and CDR2 sequences are SGDLS and YYNGEE. CDR3 size: 15 residues. Trimming took 4 bases from V and 6 from J; bases not matched to a gene: 9. CDR3 sequence: CASSPTTGGDAEAFF. In DNA, the CDR3 is TGTGCCAGCAGCCCTACGACAGGGGGCGACGCTGAAGCTTTCTTT.

V usage is TRBV28 and J usage is TRBJ2-1; maybe TRBD2 (6 bases). This CDR3 is built from 14 residues. The germline V gene encodes CDR1 MDHEN and CDR2 SYDVKM. Trimming stripped 10 bases from V and 1 base from J, with 14 bases between. The CDR3 is CAIGAGTSYNEQFF. The CDR3 bases are TGTGCCATCGGGGCGGGGACTTCCTACAATGAGCAGTTCTTC.

The chain links TRBV28 to TRBJ2-7, with a tentative D call TRBD1 (5 bases). CDR1 and CDR2 (germline): MDHEN, SYDVKM. V dropped 1 base and J dropped 6 bases, with 10 bases sitting between them. CDR3 size: 13 residues. The CDR3 DNA reads as TGTGCCAGCAGTTTATCAGCCCAGGGCGAGCAGTACTTC. Its translation: CASSLSAQGEQYF.

The chain combines TRBV4-1 with TRBJ2-5; tentatively, D is TRBD2 (6 bases). CDR3 length equals 17 residues. Germline V gene lookup returns CDR1 MGHRA and CDR2 YSYEKL. The V gene lost 0 bases and the J gene lost 1 base, with 15 bases spanning the gap. CDR3 DNA sequence: TGCGCCAGCAGCCAAGAGGGAGGATACTTATTCCAAGAGACCCAGTACTTC. Its translation is CASSQEGGYLFQETQYF.

The chain joins TRBV4-2 to TRBJ1-2, with 11 bases fitting TRBD1. V shed 1 base and J 5 bases; nucleotides not matched to a gene: 9. The germline V gene has CDR1 LGHNA and CDR2 YNFKEQ. The CDR3 has 17 amino acids. DNA for the CDR3: TGTGCCAGCAGCCAAGTCTCTGGCGGACAGGGGGCATATGGCTACACCTTC. It specifies CASSQVSGGQGAYGYTF.

This rearrangement joins TRBV5-6 to TRBJ1-4; TRBD1 matches at 9 bases. CDR1 and CDR2 (germline): SGHDT, YYEEEE. V was clipped by 0 bases and J by 6 bases; unmatched bases: 6. The CDR3 loop spans 16 amino acids. For the CDR3, the DNA is TGTGCCAGCAGCTTGGCCTCGGGACAGGGTTATGAAAAACTGTTTTTT. It is translated as CASSLASGQGYEKLFF.

V gene TRBV3-1 (or the pseudogene TRBV3-2) combines with J gene TRBJ2-5; weak D call: TRBD2 (7 bases). V lost 2 bases to trimming and J lost 4 bases, with 17 bases between them. The CDR3 is 16 residues long. Looked up from germline, CDR1 is LGHDT and CDR2 is YNNKEL (reference sequence). The CDR3 coding sequence is TGTGCCAGCAGCCAAATCATGGGAGGGGGGGGAGAGACCCAGTACTTC. Translation: CASSQIMGGGGETQYF.